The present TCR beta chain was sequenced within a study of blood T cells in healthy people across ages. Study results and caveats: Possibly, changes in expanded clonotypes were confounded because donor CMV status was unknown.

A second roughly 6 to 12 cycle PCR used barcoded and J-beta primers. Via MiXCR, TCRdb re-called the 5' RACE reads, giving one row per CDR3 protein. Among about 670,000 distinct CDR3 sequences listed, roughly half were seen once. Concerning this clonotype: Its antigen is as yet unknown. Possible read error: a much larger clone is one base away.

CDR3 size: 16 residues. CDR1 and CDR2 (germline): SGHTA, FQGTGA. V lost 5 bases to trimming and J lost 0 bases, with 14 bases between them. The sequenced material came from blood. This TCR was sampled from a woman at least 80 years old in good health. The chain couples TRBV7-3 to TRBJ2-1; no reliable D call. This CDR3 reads CASSPKASLSYNEQFF. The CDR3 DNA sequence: TGTGCCAGCAGCCCTAAAGCTAGTCTCTCCTACAATGAGCAGTTCTTC.